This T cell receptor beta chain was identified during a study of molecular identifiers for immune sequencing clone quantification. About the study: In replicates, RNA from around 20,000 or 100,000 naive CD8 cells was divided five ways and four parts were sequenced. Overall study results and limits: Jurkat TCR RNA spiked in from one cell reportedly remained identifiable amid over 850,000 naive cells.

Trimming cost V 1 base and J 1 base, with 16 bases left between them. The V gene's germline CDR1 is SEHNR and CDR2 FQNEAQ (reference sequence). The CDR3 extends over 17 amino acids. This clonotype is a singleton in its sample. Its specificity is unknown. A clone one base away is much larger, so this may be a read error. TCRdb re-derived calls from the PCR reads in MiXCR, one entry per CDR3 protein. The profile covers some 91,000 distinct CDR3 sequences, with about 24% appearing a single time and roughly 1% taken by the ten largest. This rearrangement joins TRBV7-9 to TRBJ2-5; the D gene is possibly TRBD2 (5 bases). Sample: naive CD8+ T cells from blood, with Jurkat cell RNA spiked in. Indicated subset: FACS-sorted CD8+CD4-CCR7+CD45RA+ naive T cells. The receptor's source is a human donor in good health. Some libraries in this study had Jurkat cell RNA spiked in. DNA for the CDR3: TGTGCCAGCAGCTTAGGCAGCGTGGGAGCCCTCCAAGAGACCCAGTACTTC. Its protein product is CASSLGSVGALQETQYF. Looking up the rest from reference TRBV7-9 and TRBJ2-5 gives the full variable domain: DTGVSQNPRHKITKRGQNVTFRCDPISEHNRLYWYRQTLGQGPEFLTYFQNEAQLEKSRLLSDRFSAERPKGSFSTLEIQRTEQGDSAMYLCASSLGSVGALQETQYFGPGTRLLVL.